This T cell receptor (beta chain) was recorded in a study of T-cell memory formation after mild COVID-19. General study results and limits: Cross-reactive memory appears to have joined, as suggested by some responding clones showing up in pre-infection memory. A balance of CD4 and CD8 characterized clones contracting day 15 to 85, whereas later expanders leaned CD4+.

This clonotype showed up many times. Its antigen is not identified. In germline, CDR1 is SGHTA, CDR2 FQGTGA. Trimming stripped 4 bases from V and 2 bases from J, with 15 bases between. The CDR3 covers 16 residues. After 5'RACE with constant-segment primers, TCR alpha and TCR beta cDNA libraries carrying sample barcodes and UMIs were obtained. Via MiXCR, TCRdb re-called the 5' RACE reads, giving one row per CDR3 protein. The sample has 30,000 to 35,000 distinct CDR3 sequences, roughly 7.5% seen once. The TCR originated in a man aged 18 to 30 who had mild COVID-19 (a few samples of this study predate the infection). Cell type and time point are not known. The material sequenced was PBMCs or a T cell subset sorted from them (not recorded which). This rearrangement joins TRBV7-3 to TRBJ2-1; unclear D gene. The CDR3 region has the DNA TGTGCCAGCAGCTCAGACTGTAATTTAACCTACAATGAGCAGTTCTTC. Amino acid sequence: CASSSDCNLTYNEQFF.